This entry concerns a single T cell receptor (beta chain). This sample was included in a study of blood T cell repertoires in COVID-19. Study information: There were acute and convalescent COVID-19 samples, and they came from the United States, Italy and Spain. T cells, B-cell-depleted T cells, or PBMCs provided the cDNA or gDNA that served as material.

The CDR3 extends over 17 amino acids. The V end lost 4 bases, the J end lost 3 bases, and 19 bases lay between the germline ends. Germline lookup yields CDR1 MNHEY and CDR2 SMNVEV (reference sequence). Per the authors' pipeline: It was from reference gene primer amplification that nucleated cell counts were estimated. TCRdb's table, derived via immunoSEQ multiplex PCR, lists solely in-frame clones and lacks some. V, J and clone size are those of that table, while D and trimming were read from the DNA. The sample has 95,000 to 110,000 clones, 85% to 90% seen once. Sequenced input: peripheral blood. The receptor was isolated from a human donor in a cohort sampled during active COVID-19. This sequence joins TRBV27 and TRBJ1-5; D not certain. CDR3 loop: CASSYGLAAASNQPQHF. CDR3 bases: TGTGCCAGCAGTTATGGACTGGCTGCTGCTTCCAATCAGCCCCAGCATTTT.